This T cell receptor beta chain appears in the sequencing data of a study of cytomegalovirus exposure and HLA in healthy donors. The PCR had 60 Vbeta and 13 Jbeta primers. Data came from immunoSEQ multiplex PCR; TCRdb stores just in-frame clones and leaves some out. Here the sample spans roughly 100,000 clones, over 65% being singletons. The receptor was isolated from a man aged 35 to 55 in good health and CMV-seropositive. Sequencing was carried out using PBMCs.

The DNA for the CDR3 is TGTGCCAGCAGTCCCCCGGGAGGGGCCAAAAACATTCAGTACTTC. It codes for CASSPPGGAKNIQYF. The chain combines TRBV6-4 with TRBJ2-4, with 8 nucleotides matching TRBD2. This CDR3 contains 15 residues. Germline CDR1 MRHNA, CDR2 SNTAGT. With 5 bases clipped from V and 1 base from J, the junction kept 4 bases outside the gene matches.